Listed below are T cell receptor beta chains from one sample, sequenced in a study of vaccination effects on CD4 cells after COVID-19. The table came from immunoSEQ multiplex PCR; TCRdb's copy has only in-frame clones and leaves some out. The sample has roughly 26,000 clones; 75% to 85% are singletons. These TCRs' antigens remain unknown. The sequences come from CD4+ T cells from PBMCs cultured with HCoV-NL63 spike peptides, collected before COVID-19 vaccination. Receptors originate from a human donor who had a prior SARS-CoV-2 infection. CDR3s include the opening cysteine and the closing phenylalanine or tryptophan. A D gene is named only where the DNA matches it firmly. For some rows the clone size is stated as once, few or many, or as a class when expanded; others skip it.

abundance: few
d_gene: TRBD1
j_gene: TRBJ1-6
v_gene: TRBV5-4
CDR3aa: CASRPGTGAFSPLHF
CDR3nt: TGTGCCAGCAGACCCGGGACAGGGGCTTTTTCACCCCTCCACTTT

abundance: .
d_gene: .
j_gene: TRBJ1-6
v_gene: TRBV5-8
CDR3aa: CASLTGGVASPLHF
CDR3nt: TGTGCCAGCCTAACCGGCGGGGTCGCTTCACCCCTCCACTTT

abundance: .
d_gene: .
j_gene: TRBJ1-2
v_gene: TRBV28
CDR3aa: CASSLGQEVYGYTF
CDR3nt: TGTGCCAGCAGTTTAGGGCAGGAAGTCTATGGCTACACCTTC

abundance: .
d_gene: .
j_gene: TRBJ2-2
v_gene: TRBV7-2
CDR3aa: CASSFGLTGELFF
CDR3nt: TGTGCCAGCAGCTTCGGGCTCACCGGGGAGCTGTTTTTT

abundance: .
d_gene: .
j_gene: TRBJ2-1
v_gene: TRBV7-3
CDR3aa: CASSPNKGSGNEQFF
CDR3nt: TGTGCCAGCAGCCCCAACAAAGGGAGCGGGAATGAGCAGTTCTTC

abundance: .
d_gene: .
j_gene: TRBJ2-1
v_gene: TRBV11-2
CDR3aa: CASSTSPSGFYNEQFF
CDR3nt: TGTGCCAGCAGCACCTCCCCTTCGGGGTTCTACAATGAGCAGTTCTTC

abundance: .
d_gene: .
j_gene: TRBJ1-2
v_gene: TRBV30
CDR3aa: CACSLRSRGGGYTF
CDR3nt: TGTGCCTGCTCTTTACGGAGCAGGGGAGGGGGCTACACCTTC

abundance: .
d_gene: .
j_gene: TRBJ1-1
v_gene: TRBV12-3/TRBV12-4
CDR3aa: CAITRFSTEAFF
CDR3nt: TGTGCCATCACGAGGTTTTCCACTGAAGCTTTCTTT

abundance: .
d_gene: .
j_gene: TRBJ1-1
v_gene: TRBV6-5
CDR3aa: CATLRGPGLNTEAFF
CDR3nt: TGTGCCACCCTCCGGGGTCCAGGGCTTAACACTGAAGCTTTCTTT

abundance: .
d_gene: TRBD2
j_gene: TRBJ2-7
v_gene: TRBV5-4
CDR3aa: CASSLVGRGVFEQYF
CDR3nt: TGTGCCAGCAGCTTGGTGGGGAGGGGAGTTTTCGAGCAGTACTTC

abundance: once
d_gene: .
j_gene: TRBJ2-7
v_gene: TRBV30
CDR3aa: CAWSFGYYEQYF
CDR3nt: TGTGCCTGGAGTTTCGGCTACTACGAGCAGTACTTC

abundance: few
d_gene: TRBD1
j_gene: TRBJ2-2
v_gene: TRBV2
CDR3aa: CASRDRVGVYGELFF
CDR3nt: TGTGCCAGCAGGGACAGGGTCGGAGTATACGGGGAGCTGTTTTTT

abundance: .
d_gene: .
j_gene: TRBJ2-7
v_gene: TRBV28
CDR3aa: CASSLGLAGIYEQYF
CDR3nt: TGTGCCAGCAGTTTAGGGCTAGCCGGCATCTACGAGCAGTACTTC

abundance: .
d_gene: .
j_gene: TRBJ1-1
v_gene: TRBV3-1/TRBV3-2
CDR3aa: CASSPAAGEAFF
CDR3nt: TGTGCCAGCAGCCCAGCTGCGGGGGAAGCTTTCTTT

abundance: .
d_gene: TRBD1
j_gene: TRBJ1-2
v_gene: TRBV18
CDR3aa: CASSPPRQGRYTF
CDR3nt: TGTGCCAGCTCACCCCCCCGACAGGGGAGATACACCTTC

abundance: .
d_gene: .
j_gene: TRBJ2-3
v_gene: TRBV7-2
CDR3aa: CASSSRFTDTQYF
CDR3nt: TGTGCCAGCAGCTCTAGGTTTACAGATACGCAGTATTTT

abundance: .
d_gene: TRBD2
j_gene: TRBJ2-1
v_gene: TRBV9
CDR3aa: CASSVASGRAGDEQFF
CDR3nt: TGTGCCAGCAGCGTAGCGAGCGGGAGGGCCGGAGATGAGCAGTTCTTC

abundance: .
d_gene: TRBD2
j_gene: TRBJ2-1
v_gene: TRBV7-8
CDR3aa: CASSLVILTSGSVYEQFF
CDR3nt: TGTGCCAGCAGCTTAGTAATCCTGACTAGCGGGAGCGTCTATGAGCAGTTCTTC

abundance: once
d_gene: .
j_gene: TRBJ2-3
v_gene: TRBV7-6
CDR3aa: CASSLGAITSTDTQYF
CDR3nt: TGTGCCAGCAGCCTGGGGGCGATAACTAGCACAGATACGCAGTATTTT

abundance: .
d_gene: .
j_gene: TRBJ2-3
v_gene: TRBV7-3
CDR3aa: CASSPTGTDTQYF
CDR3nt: TGTGCCAGCAGCCCCACGGGCACAGATACGCAGTATTTT

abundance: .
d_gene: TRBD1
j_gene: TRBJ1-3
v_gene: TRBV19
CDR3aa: CASSIGTGSLGNTIYF
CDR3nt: TGTGCCAGTAGTATCGGGACAGGGAGCCTTGGAAACACCATATATTTT

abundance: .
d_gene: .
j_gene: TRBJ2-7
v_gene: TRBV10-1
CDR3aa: CAKPTAAYEQYF
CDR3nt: TGCGCCAAGCCGACGGCGGCCTACGAGCAGTACTTC

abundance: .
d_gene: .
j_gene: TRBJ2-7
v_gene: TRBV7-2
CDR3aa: CASSLASREAYEQYF
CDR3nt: TGTGCCAGCAGCTTAGCCTCCCGAGAAGCCTACGAGCAGTACTTC

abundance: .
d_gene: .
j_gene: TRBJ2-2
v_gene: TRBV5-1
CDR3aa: CASSLGFGNTGELFF
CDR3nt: TGCGCCAGCAGCTTGGGGTTTGGGAACACCGGGGAGCTGTTTTTT

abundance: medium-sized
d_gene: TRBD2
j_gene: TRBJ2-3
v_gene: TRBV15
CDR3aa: CATSSSREPTDTQYF
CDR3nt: TGTGCCACCAGCAGTTCGCGGGAGCCAACAGATACGCAGTATTTT

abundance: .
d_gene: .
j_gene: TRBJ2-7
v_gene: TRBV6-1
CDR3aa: CASSELVYEQYF
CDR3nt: TGTGCCAGCAGTGAATTAGTCTACGAGCAGTACTTC

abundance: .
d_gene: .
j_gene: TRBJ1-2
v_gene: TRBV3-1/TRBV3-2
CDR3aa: CASSHVGSGYTF
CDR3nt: TGTGCCAGCAGCCACGTCGGATCTGGCTACACCTTC

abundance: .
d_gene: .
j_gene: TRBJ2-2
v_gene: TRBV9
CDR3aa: CASSVDWGVGELFF
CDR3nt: TGTGCCAGCAGCGTAGACTGGGGGGTCGGGGAGCTGTTTTTT

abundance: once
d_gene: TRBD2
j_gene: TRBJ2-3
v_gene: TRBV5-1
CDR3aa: CASEAGGTDTQYF
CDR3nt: TGCGCCAGCGAAGCGGGGGGCACAGATACGCAGTATTTT

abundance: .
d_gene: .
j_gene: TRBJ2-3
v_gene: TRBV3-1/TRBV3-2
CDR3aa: CASSPNTDTQYF
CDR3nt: TGTGCCAGCAGCCCGAACACAGATACGCAGTATTTT

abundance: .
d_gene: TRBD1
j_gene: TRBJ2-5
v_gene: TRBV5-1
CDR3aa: CASSSANTGGETQYF
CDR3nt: TGCGCCAGCAGCTCTGCGAATACAGGGGGGGAGACCCAGTACTTC

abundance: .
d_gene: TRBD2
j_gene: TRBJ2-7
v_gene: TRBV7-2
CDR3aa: CASSLVGVAGRYEQYF
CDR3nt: TGTGCCAGCAGCTTAGTGGGGGTAGCGGGAAGGTACGAGCAGTACTTC

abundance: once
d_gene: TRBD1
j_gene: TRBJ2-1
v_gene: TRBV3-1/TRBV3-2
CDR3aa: CASSPRTGGPYSYNEQFF
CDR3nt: TGTGCCAGCAGCCCGCGGACAGGGGGCCCCTACTCCTACAATGAGCAGTTCTTC

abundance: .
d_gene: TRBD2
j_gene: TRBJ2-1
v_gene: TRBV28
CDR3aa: CASSLSRLAGARANEQFF
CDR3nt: TGTGCCAGCAGCCTATCCCGACTAGCGGGTGCTCGGGCCAATGAGCAGTTCTTC

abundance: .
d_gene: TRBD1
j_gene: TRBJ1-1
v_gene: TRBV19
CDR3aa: CASSISQGDTEAFF
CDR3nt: TGTGCCAGTAGTATCTCACAGGGGGACACTGAAGCTTTCTTT

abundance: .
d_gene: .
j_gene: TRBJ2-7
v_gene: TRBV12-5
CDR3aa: CASGPGDFDYEQYF
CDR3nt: TGTGCTAGTGGTCCCGGAGACTTCGACTACGAGCAGTACTTC

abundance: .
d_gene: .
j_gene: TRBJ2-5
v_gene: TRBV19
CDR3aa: CASSIGLAAETQYF
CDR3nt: TGTGCCAGTAGTATTGGTCTAGCCGCAGAGACCCAGTACTTC

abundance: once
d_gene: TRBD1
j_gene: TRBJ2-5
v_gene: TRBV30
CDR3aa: CAWGGQQETQYF
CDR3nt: TGTGCCTGGGGGGGACAGCAAGAGACCCAGTACTTC

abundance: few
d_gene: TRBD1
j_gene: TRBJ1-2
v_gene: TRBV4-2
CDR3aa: CASSPYTGQGDYGYTF
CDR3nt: TGTGCCAGCAGCCCATACACGGGACAGGGGGACTATGGCTACACCTTC